Listed below are T cell receptor beta chains from one sample, sequenced in a study of post-analysis software for immune sequencing data. Each CDR3 protein is one row after TCRdb ran MiXCR on the PCR reads. This table holds 650,000 to 850,000 distinct CDR3 sequences, roughly 46% found once. Sequenced sample: blood. Receptor source: a girl aged 5 to 17 with multiple sclerosis. CDR3s include the opening cysteine and the closing phenylalanine or tryptophan. The D gene is left open where the match is weak. The size field is filled for only some rows; it gives once, few, many or a size class.

TRBJ2-3	-	-	TRBV6-6	TGTGCCAGCACCCCATCGGGGAGCAACACAGATACGCAGTATTTT	CASTPSGSNTDTQYF
TRBJ1-6	-	few	TRBV12-5	TGTGCTAGTGGCTCCGGGACAAAGAGTTCACCCCTCCACTTT	CASGSGTKSSPLHF
TRBJ1-2	TRBD1	few	TRBV12-3/TRBV12-4	TGTGCCAGCTTTGGACAGGACCTTGGCTACACCTTC	CASFGQDLGYTF
TRBJ2-3	-	-	TRBV20-1	TGCACCTATAGGGGGGCAGATACGCAGTATTTT	CTYRGADTQYF
TRBJ2-7	TRBD2	few	TRBV6-5	TGTGCCAGCAAGCCGACTAGCGGGAGGCCCCGGGGCGAGCAGTACTTC	CASKPTSGRPRGEQYF
TRBJ2-7	-	few	TRBV5-1	TGCGCCAGCAGCCCACGCGGGACCCCACTCGAGCAGTACTTC	CASSPRGTPLEQYF
TRBJ2-1	TRBD2	-	TRBV6-5	TGTGCCAGCGGTTACTCGCGGGAGGGGAGCTCCTACAATGAGCAGTTCTTC	CASGYSREGSSYNEQFF
TRBJ1-4	-	-	TRBV10-3	TGTGCCATCAGTGAGTCGGAGGAAAAACTGTTTTTT	CAISESEEKLFF
TRBJ2-1	TRBD2	-	TRBV20-1	TGCAGTGCTGCCGGGACTAGACTCCCCTCCTACAATGAGCAGTTCTTC	CSAAGTRLPSYNEQFF
TRBJ1-5	TRBD1	few	TRBV20-1	TGCAGTGCTAGAGAGTGGACAGGGGGCGGGCGACAGCCCCAGCATTTT	CSAREWTGGGRQPQHF
TRBJ2-7	-	few	TRBV20-1	TGCAGTGCCGCGGCGGGCAGGGTGGGCTCCTACGAGCAGTACTTC	CSAAAGRVGSYEQYF
TRBJ2-3	TRBD2	-	TRBV5-6	TGTGCCAGCAGCATCGGGACTAGCGGGGACACAGATACGCAGTATTTT	CASSIGTSGDTDTQYF
TRBJ2-7	-	few	TRBV6-5	TGTGCCAGCAGTTACTCCGCCGGGCCGCGTCGCGAGCAGTACTTC	CASSYSAGPRREQYF
TRBJ2-7	TRBD2	-	TRBV19	TGTGCCAGTAGTATTACTAGCGGCTCCTACGAGCAGTACTTC	CASSITSGSYEQYF
TRBJ2-7	-	few	TRBV30	TGTGCCTGCAATGACGATCTTAGCTCCTACGAGCAGTACTTC	CACNDDLSSYEQYF
TRBJ2-1	-	-	TRBV27	TGTGCCAGCAGTTTGGGTCAGTTTTACAATGAGCAGTTCTTC	CASSLGQFYNEQFF
TRBJ2-3	-	-	TRBV11-2	TGTGCCAGCAGCCAGCCAGGCCCTAGCACAGATACGCAGTATTTT	CASSQPGPSTDTQYF